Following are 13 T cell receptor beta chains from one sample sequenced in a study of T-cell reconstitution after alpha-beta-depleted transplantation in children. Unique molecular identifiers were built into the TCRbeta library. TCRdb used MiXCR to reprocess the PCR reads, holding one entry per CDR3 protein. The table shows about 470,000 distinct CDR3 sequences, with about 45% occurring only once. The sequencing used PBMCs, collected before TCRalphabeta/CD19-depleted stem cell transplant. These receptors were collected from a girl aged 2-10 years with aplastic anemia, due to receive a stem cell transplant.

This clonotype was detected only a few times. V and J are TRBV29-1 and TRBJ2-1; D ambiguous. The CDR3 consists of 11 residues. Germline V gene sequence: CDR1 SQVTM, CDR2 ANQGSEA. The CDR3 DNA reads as TGCAGTGGTGGCGGATACAATGAGCAGTTCTTC. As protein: CSGGGYNEQFF.

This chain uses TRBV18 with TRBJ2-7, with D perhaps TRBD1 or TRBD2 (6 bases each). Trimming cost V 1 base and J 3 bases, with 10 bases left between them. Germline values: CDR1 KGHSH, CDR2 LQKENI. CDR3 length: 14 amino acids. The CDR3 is CASSPLGGDYEQYF. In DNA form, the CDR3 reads TGTGCCAGCTCACCACTCGGGGGCGACTACGAGCAGTACTTC.

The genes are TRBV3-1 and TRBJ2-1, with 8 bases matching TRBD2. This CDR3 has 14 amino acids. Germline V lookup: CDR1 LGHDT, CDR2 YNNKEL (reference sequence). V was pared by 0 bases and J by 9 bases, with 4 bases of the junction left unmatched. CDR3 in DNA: TGTGCCAGCAGCCAAGAGGGACTAGTGGGTGAGCAGTTCTTC. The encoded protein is CASSQEGLVGEQFF.

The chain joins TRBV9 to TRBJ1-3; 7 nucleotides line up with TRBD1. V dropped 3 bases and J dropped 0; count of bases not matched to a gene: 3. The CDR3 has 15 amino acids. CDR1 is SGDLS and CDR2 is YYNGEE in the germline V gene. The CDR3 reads CASSDRTGSGNTIYF. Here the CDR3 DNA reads TGTGCCAGCAGCGACCGGACAGGCTCTGGAAACACCATATATTTT.

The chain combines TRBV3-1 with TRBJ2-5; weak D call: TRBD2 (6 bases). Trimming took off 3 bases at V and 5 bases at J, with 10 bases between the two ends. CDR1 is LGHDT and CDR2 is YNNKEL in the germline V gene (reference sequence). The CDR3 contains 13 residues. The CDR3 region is CASSHGGTETQYF. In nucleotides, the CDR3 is TGTGCCAGCAGCCACGGCGGGACGGAGACCCAGTACTTC.

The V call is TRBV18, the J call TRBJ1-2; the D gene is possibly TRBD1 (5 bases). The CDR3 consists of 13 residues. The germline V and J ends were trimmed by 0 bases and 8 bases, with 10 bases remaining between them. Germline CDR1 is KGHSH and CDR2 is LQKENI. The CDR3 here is CASSPPQGRGYTF. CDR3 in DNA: TGTGCCAGCTCACCACCTCAGGGTCGCGGCTACACCTTC.

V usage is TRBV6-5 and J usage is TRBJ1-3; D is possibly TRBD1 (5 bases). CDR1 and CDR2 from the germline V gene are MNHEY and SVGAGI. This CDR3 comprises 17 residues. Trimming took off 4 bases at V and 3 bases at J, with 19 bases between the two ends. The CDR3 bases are TGTGCCAGCAGTTTCCACCCGACAGCTTATAGTGGAAACACCATATATTTT. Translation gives CASSFHPTAYSGNTIYF.

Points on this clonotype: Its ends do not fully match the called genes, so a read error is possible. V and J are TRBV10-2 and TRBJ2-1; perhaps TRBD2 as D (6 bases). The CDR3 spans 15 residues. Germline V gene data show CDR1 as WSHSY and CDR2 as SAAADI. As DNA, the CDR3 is TGTGCCAGCAGTGTTTGGCGGAGGGGTTACAATGAGCAGTTCTTC. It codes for CASSVWRRGYNEQFF.

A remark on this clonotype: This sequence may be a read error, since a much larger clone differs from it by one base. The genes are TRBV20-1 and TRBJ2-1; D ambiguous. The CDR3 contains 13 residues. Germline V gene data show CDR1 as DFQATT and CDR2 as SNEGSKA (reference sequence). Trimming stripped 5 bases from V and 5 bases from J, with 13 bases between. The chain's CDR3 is CSAGKAINNEQFF. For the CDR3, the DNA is TGCAGTGCTGGCAAAGCGATCAACAATGAGCAGTTCTTC.

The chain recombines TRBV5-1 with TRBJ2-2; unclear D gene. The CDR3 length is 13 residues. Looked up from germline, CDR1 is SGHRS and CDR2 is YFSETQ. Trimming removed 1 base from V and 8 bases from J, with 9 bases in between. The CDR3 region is CASSLNGMGELFF. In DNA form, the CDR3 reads TGCGCCAGCAGCTTGAACGGAATGGGGGAGCTGTTTTTT.

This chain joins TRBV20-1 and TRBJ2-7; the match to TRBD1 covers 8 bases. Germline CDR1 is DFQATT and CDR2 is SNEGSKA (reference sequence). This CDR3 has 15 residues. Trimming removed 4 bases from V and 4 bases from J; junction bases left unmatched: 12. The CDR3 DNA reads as TGCAGTGCTACAAATGTTGGGCAGGGGGCTTACGAGCAGTACTTC. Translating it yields CSATNVGQGAYEQYF.

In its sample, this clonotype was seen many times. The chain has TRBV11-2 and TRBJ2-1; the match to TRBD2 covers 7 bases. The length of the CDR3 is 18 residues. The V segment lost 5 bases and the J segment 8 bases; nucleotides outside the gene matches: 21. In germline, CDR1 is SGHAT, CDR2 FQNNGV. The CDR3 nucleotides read TGTGCCAGCAGCCAAACCTCAGCGGGGAGGATGGGGGTTTATGAGCAGTTCTTC. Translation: CASSQTSAGRMGVYEQFF.

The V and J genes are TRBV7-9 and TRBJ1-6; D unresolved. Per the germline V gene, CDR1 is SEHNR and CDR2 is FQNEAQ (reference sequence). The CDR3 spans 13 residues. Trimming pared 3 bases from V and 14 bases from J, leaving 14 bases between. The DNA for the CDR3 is TGTGCCAGCAGCTTCCCGGACGCCCTGTCCCTCCACTTT. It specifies CASSFPDALSLHF.